A single sample is the source of the 7 T cell receptor beta chains below, sequenced in a study of cytomegalovirus exposure and HLA in healthy donors. Sequenced by immunoSEQ multiplex PCR; TCRdb stores in-frame clones only, minus some. The sample includes 250,000 to 300,000 clones, nearly 90% of them seen just once. Source material: PBMCs. These receptors were obtained from a woman aged 18-29 years in good health and CMV-seronegative.

The V gene is TRBV11-3, the J gene TRBJ1-2, with TRBD1 matching over 7 bases. This CDR3 region has 13 residues. Germline V CDR1 and CDR2: SGHNT, YENEEA. Trimming at V came to 5 bases and at J to 8 bases, leaving 8 bases not matched to a gene. Written as DNA, the CDR3 is TGTGCCAGCAGCCGGTCGACAGGGCAAGGCTACACCTTC. This translates into CASSRSTGQGYTF. Drawing the rest from reference TRBV11-3 and TRBJ1-2, the complete variable domain is EAGVVQSPRYKIIEKKQPVAFWCNPISGHNTLYWYLQNLGQGPELLIRYENEEAVDDSQLPKDRFSAERLKGVDSTLKIQPAELGDSAVYLCASSRSTGQGYTFGSGTRLTVV.

V gene TRBV5-1 combines with J gene TRBJ2-2; TRBD1 agrees at 11 bases. This CDR3 contains 16 residues. The germline gives CDR1 SGHRS, CDR2 YFSETQ. Losses at the gene ends were 5 bases for V and 0 bases for J; bases not matched to a gene: 3. CDR3 loop: CASRRTGGANTGELFF. DNA for the CDR3: TGCGCCAGCAGACGGACAGGGGGCGCGAACACCGGGGAGCTGTTTTTT.

The gene calls are TRBV7-9 and TRBJ1-2; 9 positions match TRBD1. This CDR3 is 15 amino acids long. The V and J ends lost 5 bases and 4 bases, in that order; junction bases with no gene match: 8. Looked up from germline, CDR1 is SEHNR and CDR2 is FQNEAQ (reference sequence). Here the CDR3 reads CASSGPGQGIYGYTF. The CDR3 region has the DNA TGTGCCAGCAGCGGTCCGGGACAGGGTATCTATGGCTACACCTTC.

The chain carries TRBV9 and TRBJ2-7; 8 bases align to TRBD2. With V trimmed by 3 bases and J by 0 bases, 2 bases remained unmatched. Germline-derived CDR1 and CDR2 are SGDLS and YYNGEE. CDR3 length: 14 residues. Here the CDR3 reads CASSGGGSSYEQYF. The DNA for the CDR3 is TGTGCCAGCAGCGGCGGGGGGTCCTCCTACGAGCAGTACTTC. Full variable domain (rest looked up from reference TRBV9 and TRBJ2-7): DSGVTQTPKHLITATGQRVTLRCSPRSGDLSVYWYQQSLDQGLQFLIQYYNGEERAKGNILERFSAQQFPDLHSELNLSSLELGDSALYFCASSGGGSSYEQYFGPGTRLTVT.

The chain has TRBV5-8 and TRBJ1-2, with a tentative D call TRBD1 (6 bases). The V end lost 4 bases, the J end lost 7 bases, and 14 bases lay between the germline ends. This CDR3 is built from 13 residues. Germline CDR1 SGHTS, CDR2 YDEGEE. The CDR3 sequence is CASSLTPGAGYTF. The CDR3 coding sequence is TGTGCCAGCAGCCTGACCCCAGGGGCTGGCTACACCTTC. The variable domain in full, with the rest retrieved from reference TRBV5-8 and TRBJ1-2, is EAGVTQSPTHLIKTRGQQATLRCSPISGHTSVYWYQQALGLGLQFLLWYDEGEERNRGNFPPRFSGRQFPNYSSELNVNALELEDSALYLCASSLTPGAGYTFGSGTRLTVV.

The chain combines TRBV5-4 with TRBJ2-7; D call uncertain. The CDR3 covers 14 residues. V lost 4 bases to trimming and J lost 2 bases, with 13 bases between them. CDR1 and CDR2 from the germline V gene are SGHNT and YYREEE (reference sequence). CDR3: CASSPGEATYEQYV. CDR3 nucleotides: TGTGCCAGCAGCCCAGGTGAAGCCACCTACGAGCAGTACGTC.

The genes are TRBV7-6 and TRBJ2-5; the D gene is possibly TRBD2 (5 bases). V lost 5 bases and J 5 bases, leaving 6 bases between the germline ends. The CDR3 consists of 11 residues. Germline V gives CDR1 SGHVS, CDR2 FNYEAQ. CDR3 in DNA: TGTGCCAGCAGCCGCGGGGAGACCCAGTACTTC. Translation gives CASSRGETQYF.